A single sample is the source of the 27 T cell receptor beta chains below, sequenced in a study of blood T cell repertoires in COVID-19. Measured with immunoSEQ multiplex PCR; TCRdb has only the in-frame clones, and not every one. The data hold about 280,000 clones, with 75% to 90% observed a single time. The material sequenced was peripheral blood. These receptors were taken from a woman aged 40 to 50 who had recovered from COVID-19.

This clone appeared once. This chain connects TRBV2 to TRBJ2-3, with TRBD2 identical over 8 bases. Germline V CDR1 and CDR2: SNHLY, FYNNEI. After removal of 6 bases from V and 7 bases from J, the junction contained 6 bases not matched to a gene. The CDR3 contains 13 residues. CDR3 in amino acids: CASRSGGGNTQYF. DNA for the CDR3: TGTGCCAGCAGGAGCGGGGGAGGGAATACGCAGTATTTT.

The chain links TRBV4-2 to TRBJ2-7; 12 bases line up with TRBD2. Germline loops: CDR1 LGHNA, CDR2 YNFKEQ. The V segment lost 0 bases and the J segment 6 bases; nucleotides outside the gene matches: 9. This CDR3 contains 17 residues. The CDR3: CASSQESARGLAGEQYF. CDR3 in DNA: TGTGCCAGCAGCCAAGAGTCCGCTAGGGGACTAGCGGGCGAGCAGTACTTC.

This clone showed up just once. The CDR3 loop reads CAISPTGVAYEQYF. The CDR3 DNA reads TGTGCCATCAGCCCGACGGGGGTCGCCTACGAGCAGTACTTC. V gene TRBV10-3 combines with J gene TRBJ2-7, with TRBD2 as a possible D gene (6 bases). The ends were cut back, 6 bases at V and 2 bases at J, with 14 bases in the middle. This CDR3 comprises 14 residues. Germline CDR1 and CDR2: ENHRY and SYGVKD.

This clone appeared a few times. This rearrangement joins TRBV7-3 to TRBJ2-2, with TRBD2 as a possible D gene (5 bases). The V gene lost 9 bases and the J gene lost 3 bases, with 11 bases spanning the gap. The CDR3 has 13 residues. Germline V CDR1 and CDR2: SGHTA, FQGTGA. The CDR3 reads CASAWGDTGELFF. DNA of the CDR3: TGTGCCAGTGCCTGGGGAGACACCGGGGAGCTGTTTTTT.

This sequence joins TRBV9 and TRBJ2-2; 10 bases line up with TRBD2. The CDR3 runs 19 residues. The germline V gene has CDR1 SGDLS and CDR2 YYNGEE. V shed 0 bases and J 0 bases; nucleotides not matched to a gene: 8. The CDR3 DNA reads as TGTGCCAGCAGCGTAGTCCAGACTAGCGGGCTTTCGAACACCGGGGAGCTGTTTTTT. Protein: CASSVVQTSGLSNTGELFF. Full variable domain (rest looked up from reference TRBV9 and TRBJ2-2): DSGVTQTPKHLITATGQRVTLRCSPRSGDLSVYWYQQSLDQGLQFLIQYYNGEERAKGNILERFSAQQFPDLHSELNLSSLELGDSALYFCASSVVQTSGLSNTGELFFGEGSRLTVL.

The chain employs TRBV7-3 and TRBJ2-7, with 11 positions matching TRBD2. Unmatched junction bases numbered 17, after V lost 4 bases and J lost 3 bases. CDR1 is SGHTA and CDR2 is FQGTGA in the germline V gene. This CDR3 spans 19 amino acids. This CDR3 reads CASSWTQVAGGSKSYEQYF. Written as DNA, the CDR3 is TGTGCCAGCAGCTGGACGCAGGTAGCGGGAGGGTCTAAGAGCTACGAGCAGTACTTC.

The V call is TRBV11-3, the J call TRBJ1-2, with 8 positions matching TRBD1. This CDR3 spans 17 amino acids. CDR1 SGHNT and CDR2 YENEEA come from the germline V gene. After removal of 0 bases from V and 8 bases from J, the junction contained 14 bases not matched to a gene. CDR3 DNA: TGTGCCAGCAGCTTAGATTCGAATGGACAGGGTAATTCGGGCTACACCTTC. It codes for CASSLDSNGQGNSGYTF.

This clone was counted a single time. The chain joins TRBV12-3 or TRBV12-4 to TRBJ2-3; D not resolved. There are 13 residues in the CDR3. Trimming took off 7 bases at V and 3 bases at J, with 11 bases between the two ends. Here the CDR3 reads CASMGRWTDTQYF. The CDR3 coding sequence is TGTGCCAGCATGGGCAGGTGGACAGATACGCAGTATTTT.

This clone appeared once. This chain joins TRBV10-3 and TRBJ2-1, with 8 bases lining up with TRBD1. Germline assignment: CDR1 ENHRY and CDR2 SYGVKD. The trim removed 6 bases at V and 8 bases at J, leaving 9 bases unmatched. The CDR3 is 14 residues long. The CDR3 bases are TGTGCCATCAGGGGGGGCCCGGGACAGGATGAGCAGTTCTTC. It codes for CAIRGGPGQDEQFF.

The V call is TRBV27, the J call TRBJ2-2, with 8 nucleotides matching TRBD1. The CDR3 spans 13 residues. The germline CDR1 and CDR2 sequences are MNHEY and SMNVEV (reference sequence). Germline trimming cut 7 bases from V and 5 bases from J; bases unmatched to any gene: 3. CDR3 region: CASTDRGTGELFF. The CDR3 nucleotides are TGTGCCAGCACCGACAGGGGAACCGGGGAGCTGTTTTTT.

The J gene is TRBJ2-2, the V gene TRBV29-1; the match to TRBD2 covers 14 bases. The CDR3 runs 15 residues. Germline V lookup: CDR1 SQVTM, CDR2 ANQGSEA. V was pared by 6 bases and J by 1 base, with 1 base of the junction left unmatched. CDR3 in DNA: TGCAGCGTCGGGACTAGCGGGGGGAACACCGGGGAGCTGTTTTTT. It translates to CSVGTSGGNTGELFF.

The rearrangement joins TRBV5-4 to TRBJ2-7; 10 nucleotides agree with TRBD1. Germline V gene data show CDR1 as SGHNT and CDR2 as YYREEE (reference sequence). The CDR3 loop spans 15 amino acids. V was pared by 0 bases and J by 7 bases, with 7 bases of the junction left unmatched. CDR3 sequence reads: CASSLVGTGAEEQYF. In nucleotides, the CDR3 is TGTGCCAGCAGCTTGGTCGGGACAGGGGCGGAAGAGCAGTACTTC.

This CDR3 reads CASSARAGEYPVWQFF. In nucleotides, the CDR3 is TGTGCCAGTAGCGCCAGGGCAGGGGAATACCCTGTGTGGCAGTTCTTC. The rearrangement uses TRBV19 and TRBJ2-1, with D perhaps matching TRBD1 (6 bases). The CDR3 loop spans 16 amino acids. Germline V gene data show CDR1 as LNHDA and CDR2 as SQIVND (reference sequence). The V end was cut by 6 bases, the J end by 12 bases, with 27 bases between.

The V and J genes are TRBV12-3 or TRBV12-4 and TRBJ1-1, with unresolved D. Between the trimmed V and J ends, which lost 2 bases and 11 bases, there was a span of 12 bases. CDR3 length: 12 amino acids. The CDR3 region has the DNA TGTGCCAGCAGTTTACACAGCCACACTGCTTTCTTT. Encoded protein: CASSLHSHTAFF.

The rearrangement links TRBV11-3 to TRBJ2-7, with TRBD1 identical over 7 bases. The CDR3 sequence is 15 residues long. V shed 0 bases, J shed 5 bases, and the junction held 7 bases outside the gene matches. From germline, CDR1 is SGHNT and CDR2 YENEEA. CDR3 loop: CASSLEEQGKDEQYF. The CDR3 nucleotides are TGTGCCAGCAGCTTAGAGGAACAGGGGAAGGACGAGCAGTACTTC.

The chain couples TRBV27 to TRBJ2-2; D is undetermined. V shed 6 bases and J shed 0 bases, with 8 bases lying between them. The CDR3 runs 14 residues. CDR1 is MNHEY, CDR2 SMNVEV, per germline (reference sequence). The chain's CDR3 is CASSSLANTGELFF. As DNA, the CDR3 is TGTGCCAGCAGCTCCTTAGCGAACACCGGGGAGCTGTTTTTT.

V is TRBV10-2 and J is TRBJ2-7; 8 nucleotides match TRBD2. CDR3 length: 17 residues. Germline V gives CDR1 WSHSY, CDR2 SAAADI. V dropped 0 bases and J dropped 2; count of bases not matched to a gene: 9. CDR3 sequence reads: CASSESGLFGRAYEQYF. For the CDR3, the DNA is TGCGCCAGCAGTGAGTCGGGGTTGTTCGGGAGGGCCTACGAGCAGTACTTC.

V is TRBV11-1 and J is TRBJ2-5; 12 bases align to TRBD2. Germline CDR1 is SGHAT and CDR2 is FQDESV (reference sequence). V trimming: 4 bases; J trimming: 5 bases; junction bases outside the gene matches: 8. This CDR3 region has 16 residues. CDR3 bases: TGTGCCAGCAGCTACTCGACTAGCGGGAGTTGGGAGACCCAGTACTTC. Protein product: CASSYSTSGSWETQYF.

The chain's CDR3 is CASDWGGSSYEQYF. CDR3 nucleotide sequence: TGTGCCTCTGATTGGGGCGGGAGCTCCTACGAGCAGTACTTC. This chain uses TRBV30 with TRBJ2-7, with 7 bases aligning to TRBD2. CDR3 length equals 14 residues. Trimming at V came to 7 bases and at J to 0 bases, leaving 9 bases not matched to a gene. Germline-derived CDR1 and CDR2 are GTSNPN and SVGIG (reference sequence).

This clone was seen just once. The chain carries TRBV27 and TRBJ2-5, with D possibly being TRBD1 (5 bases). V was clipped by 4 bases and J by 3 bases, with 15 bases between them. CDR1 is MNHEY and CDR2 is SMNVEV in the germline V gene (reference sequence). The CDR3 is made up of 15 amino acids. The CDR3 here is CASSSPGAGKETQYF. The DNA of the CDR3 is TGTGCCAGCAGTTCCCCTGGGGCAGGGAAAGAGACCCAGTACTTC.

The chain has TRBV7-9 and TRBJ2-2; D might be TRBD2 (6 bases). This CDR3 contains 16 residues. The V gene's germline CDR1 is SEHNR and CDR2 FQNEAQ (reference sequence). Trimming removed 0 bases from V and 2 bases from J, with 10 bases in between. The DNA for the CDR3 is TGTGCCAGCAGCTTAGCGGGGCGGGGTAACACCGGGGAGCTGTTTTTT. As protein: CASSLAGRGNTGELFF.

This rearrangement joins TRBV7-9 to TRBJ1-1; D gene ambiguous. V lost 5 bases and J lost 0, with 7 bases in between. Germline loops: CDR1 SEHNR, CDR2 FQNEAQ (reference sequence). The CDR3 runs to 13 residues. Written as DNA, the CDR3 is TGTGCCAGCAGCCCCCAGGTGAACACTGAAGCTTTCTTT. This sequence encodes CASSPQVNTEAFF.

The V and J genes are TRBV7-3 and TRBJ2-5; D might be TRBD1 (5 bases). Germline V gene lookup returns CDR1 SGHTA and CDR2 FQGTGA. The V gene lost 2 bases and the J gene lost 3 bases, with 7 bases spanning the gap. The CDR3 length is 13 residues. DNA for the CDR3: TGTGCCAGCAGCTTAGGGGCAGAAGAGACCCAGTACTTC. This codes for CASSLGAEETQYF.

This clone was picked up a small number of times. The CDR3 region is CSASTGRHNNEQFF. In DNA form, the CDR3 reads TGCAGTGCTAGTACGGGGAGACACAACAATGAGCAGTTCTTC. The chain joins TRBV20-1 to TRBJ2-1, with D possibly being TRBD2 (5 bases). The length of the CDR3 is 14 residues. Germline loops: CDR1 DFQATT, CDR2 SNEGSKA (reference sequence). Deletions cut 3 bases from V and 5 bases from J, with 14 bases between.

This chain links TRBV28 with TRBJ1-4; 9 nucleotides agree with TRBD1. The germline CDR1 and CDR2 sequences are MDHEN and SYDVKM. The V and J ends lost 6 bases and 7 bases, in that order; junction bases with no gene match: 9. This CDR3 contains 15 residues. As DNA, the CDR3 is TGTGCCAGCAGCCGTAAACAGGGGGCTAGTGAAAAACTGTTTTTT. Its translation: CASSRKQGASEKLFF.

The rearrangement uses TRBV28 and TRBJ1-2; 8 positions match TRBD1. The junction had 5 bases not matched to a gene; V was cut back by 6 bases and J by 2 bases. From germline, CDR1 is MDHEN and CDR2 SYDVKM. The CDR3 totals 14 residues. The chain's CDR3 is CASRDRGTNYGYTF. The DNA of the CDR3 is TGTGCCAGCAGAGACAGGGGAACCAACTATGGCTACACCTTC.

The J gene is TRBJ2-3, the V gene TRBV30, with D possibly being TRBD2 (6 bases). Germline CDR1 GTSNPN, CDR2 SVGIG (reference sequence). V lost 4 bases to trimming and J lost 3 bases, with 11 bases between them. The CDR3 totals 13 residues. The DNA of the CDR3 is TGTGCCTGGAACATCGGAGGGACAGATACGCAGTATTTT. Its protein product is CAWNIGGTDTQYF. Filled out from reference TRBV30 and TRBJ2-3, the complete variable domain reads SQTIHQWPATLVQPVGSPLSLECTVEGTSNPNLYWYRQAAGRGLQLLFYSVGIGQISSEVPQNLSASRPQDRQFILSSKKLLLSDSGFYLCAWNIGGTDTQYFGPGTRLTVL.